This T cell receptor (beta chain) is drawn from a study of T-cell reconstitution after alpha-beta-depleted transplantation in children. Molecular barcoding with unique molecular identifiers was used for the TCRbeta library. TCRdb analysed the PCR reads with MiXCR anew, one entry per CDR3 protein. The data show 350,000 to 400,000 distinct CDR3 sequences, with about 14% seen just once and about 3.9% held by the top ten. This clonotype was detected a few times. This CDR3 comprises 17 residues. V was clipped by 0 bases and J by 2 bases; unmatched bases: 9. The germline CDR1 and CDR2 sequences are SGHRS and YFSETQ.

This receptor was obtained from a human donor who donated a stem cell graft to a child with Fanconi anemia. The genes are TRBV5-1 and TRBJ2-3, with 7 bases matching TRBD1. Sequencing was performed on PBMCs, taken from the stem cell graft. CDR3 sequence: CASSLGPRDSYTDTQYF. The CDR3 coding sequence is TGCGCCAGCAGCTTGGGGCCCCGGGACAGCTACACAGATACGCAGTATTTT.